Listed below are T cell receptor beta chains from one sample, sequenced in a study of blood T cells in healthy people across ages. MiXCR was run by TCRdb on the 5' RACE reads, yielding one entry per CDR3 protein. The sample holds about 830,000 distinct CDR3 sequences; approximately 65% are singletons and the top ten take roughly a quarter. Input material: blood. The receptors shown here come from a man under 40 in good health. Each CDR3 is given with its conserved first and last residue. A D gene is named only where the DNA matches it firmly. Not every row has a clone size; where given, it reads once, few, many or a size class.

cdr3_nt,cdr3_aa,d_call,j_call,v_call,clone_size
TGTGCCAGCAGTTTCGCCGGGAACCCCAAACAAGAGACCCAGTACTTC,CASSFAGNPKQETQYF,-,TRBJ2-5,TRBV12-3/TRBV12-4,-
TGTGCCAGCAGTACCCCGGACGGGACCTCCTACGAGCAGTACTTC,CASSTPDGTSYEQYF,-,TRBJ2-7,TRBV28,-
TGCAGTGCTATATTGGGGGGGGGCCAGGAGACCCAGTACTTC,CSAILGGGQETQYF,-,TRBJ2-5,TRBV20-1,-
TGTGCCAGCAGCTTAATGAGGCTAGCGGGGGGGCCAGTAGATACGCAGTATTTT,CASSLMRLAGGPVDTQYF,TRBD2,TRBJ2-3,TRBV7-8,-
TGTGCCAGCAGTGCCACGGGACGTTTCTACGAGCAGTACTTC,CASSATGRFYEQYF,-,TRBJ2-7,TRBV27,-
TGTGCCAGCAGTGAAAAGGGGGCAAAAGACTACGAGCAGTACTTC,CASSEKGAKDYEQYF,TRBD1,TRBJ2-7,TRBV25-1,-
TGCGCCAGCAGCCCCAGCGGGGGAACAGCCTCCTACGGGCAGTACTTC,CASSPSGGTASYGQYF,TRBD2,TRBJ2-7,TRBV5-1,-
TGCAGTGCTCCATCAACCGGGACAAATGGGCAGTACTTC,CSAPSTGTNGQYF,-,TRBJ2-7,TRBV20-1,-
TGTGCCAGCAGCTTAACCCCCACCGGGACAGCCTACGAGCAGTACTTC,CASSLTPTGTAYEQYF,TRBD1,TRBJ2-7,TRBV7-3,-
TGTGCCACCAGCAGAGATGTAGGGAACCAAGAGACCCAGTACTTC,CATSRDVGNQETQYF,-,TRBJ2-5,TRBV15,-
TGTGCCAGCAGTCCCTCACCGGACAGGGTACAAGAGACCCAGTACTTC,CASSPSPDRVQETQYF,TRBD1,TRBJ2-5,TRBV27,-
TGTGCCAGCAGCCAAGACGCGAAACTAGCGGGGGGCACGAATGAGCAGTACTTC,CASSQDAKLAGGTNEQYF,TRBD2,TRBJ2-7,TRBV4-2,-
TGTGCCACCGGCAGCGGCCTTCTCTATGGCTACACCTTC,CATGSGLLYGYTF,-,TRBJ1-2,TRBV15,-
TGTGCCAGCAGCGGCCAGGCTACGGGGTATGAGCAGTTCTTC,CASSGQATGYEQFF,-,TRBJ2-1,TRBV9,-
TGTGCCAGCAGCCTCAAGGCGTTGGAGCAGTTCTTC,CASSLKALEQFF,-,TRBJ2-1,TRBV2,-
TGTGCCAGCTCCCCCTCTGGCCTCCACACAGATACGCAGTATTTT,CASSPSGLHTDTQYF,-,TRBJ2-3,TRBV7-3,-
TGTGCCAGCAGTTACGTCGGGGGACAGTTCGGCGAAAAACTGTTTTTT,CASSYVGGQFGEKLFF,TRBD1,TRBJ1-4,TRBV6-6,-
TGCAGCGCCAGACAGGTGACTAGCACAGATACGCAGTATTTT,CSARQVTSTDTQYF,-,TRBJ2-3,TRBV29-1,-
TGCAGCGCCTACTTTGTGGGGGGCGCCGACGAGCAGTACTTC,CSAYFVGGADEQYF,-,TRBJ2-7,TRBV29-1,-
TGTGCCAGCACCCCGACCAGCGGGTTAACAGATACGCAGTATTTT,CASTPTSGLTDTQYF,-,TRBJ2-3,TRBV12-3/TRBV12-4,-
TGTGCCAGCAGTGGACAGAATGAAGCTTTCTTT,CASSGQNEAFF,-,TRBJ1-1,TRBV12-3/TRBV12-4,few
TGCAGCGTTAAGGGACAGGTTAACTACGAGCAGTACTTC,CSVKGQVNYEQYF,TRBD1,TRBJ2-7,TRBV29-1,once
TGCAGCGCCATCAATACAGGAGCCGGGTACGAGCAGTACTTC,CSAINTGAGYEQYF,-,TRBJ2-7,TRBV29-1,few
TGTGCCATCAGTGACGGACAGGGGCCCTACGAGCAGTACTTC,CAISDGQGPYEQYF,TRBD1,TRBJ2-7,TRBV10-3,-
TGTGCCAGCAGCTTAGCGCTGGGGGTCCAAGAGACCCAGTACTTC,CASSLALGVQETQYF,-,TRBJ2-5,TRBV7-2,-
TGCGGTGTCCAACGTAGCGGAGATACGCAGTATTTT,CGVQRSGDTQYF,-,TRBJ2-3,TRBV20-1,-
TGTGCCAGCAGCTCAGGAATTACACAGTACTTC,CASSSGITQYF,-,TRBJ2-4,TRBV7-9,-
TGTGCCATCAGTGATCAGGCCTTCTACGAGCAGTACTTC,CAISDQAFYEQYF,-,TRBJ2-7,TRBV10-3,few
TGTGCCAGCAGTTACACGGGGGGAGAGAGAGAGACCCAGTACTTC,CASSYTGGERETQYF,TRBD2,TRBJ2-5,TRBV6-2/TRBV6-3,-
TGTGCCAGCAGTTCAGATGGGGGTCTTGGCGAGCAGTACTTC,CASSSDGGLGEQYF,-,TRBJ2-7,TRBV7-2,-
TGTGCCAGCAGTTACTTCGCCGCAGCCAGTAGCGAGCAGTACTTC,CASSYFAAASSEQYF,-,TRBJ2-7,TRBV6-2/TRBV6-3,-
TGTGCCAGCAGCTTAGTGGTTTCTGACAGAGGTGTGACCCAGTACTTC,CASSLVVSDRGVTQYF,-,TRBJ2-5,TRBV7-2,few
TGTGCCAGCAGTTGGGACGTTTCTAACTATGGCTACACCTTC,CASSWDVSNYGYTF,-,TRBJ1-2,TRBV6-5,-
TGTGCCACAGCCCGGGTGGCAGAAACTGAGCAGTACTTC,CATARVAETEQYF,-,TRBJ2-7,TRBV9,-
TGTGCCAGCAGCGGGGACAGGGGAAATGGCTACACCTTC,CASSGDRGNGYTF,TRBD1,TRBJ1-2,TRBV9,few
TGTGCCAGCAGCTCCCGAGATAATTCACCCCTCCACTTT,CASSSRDNSPLHF,-,TRBJ1-6,TRBV6-5,few
TGTGCCAACAGCTTCGATGCGAACTATGGCTACACCTTC,CANSFDANYGYTF,-,TRBJ1-2,TRBV9,-
TGTGCCAGCAGCGTGAACCTAAATGAAAAACTGTTTTTT,CASSVNLNEKLFF,-,TRBJ1-4,TRBV9,few
TGTGCCAGCAGACCAACAGGGGGAACTAATGAAAAACTGTTTTTT,CASRPTGGTNEKLFF,TRBD1,TRBJ1-4,TRBV7-9,few
TGTGCCAGCAGCGTATACGGGGATTCCTACAATGAGCAGTTCTTC,CASSVYGDSYNEQFF,-,TRBJ2-1,TRBV9,few
TGTGCCACCAGTGCTTCAGTTGCCAGCGCCAATGAGCAGTTCTTC,CATSASVASANEQFF,-,TRBJ2-1,TRBV24-1,-
TGTGCCACCAGTGACCCTGGGACAGGGGATCAGCCCCAGCATTTT,CATSDPGTGDQPQHF,TRBD1,TRBJ1-5,TRBV24-1,-
TGTGCCATCAGTGGGGGCCAGGGGAATTACGAGCAGTACTTC,CAISGGQGNYEQYF,-,TRBJ2-7,TRBV10-3,-
TGTGCCAGCAGCCTCGGGGAAAGGAGCTACAATGAGCAGTTCTTC,CASSLGERSYNEQFF,-,TRBJ2-1,TRBV4-2,-
TGTGCCAGCAGTTTTTTACGGGTGAGGGAGACCCAGTACTTC,CASSFLRVRETQYF,-,TRBJ2-5,TRBV12-3/TRBV12-4,-
TGCAGTGCTAGAGATCTTACAGGTGACAATGAGCAGTTCTTC,CSARDLTGDNEQFF,-,TRBJ2-1,TRBV20-1,-
TGCAGTGCTAGAGATTTCGGCTCCGTTGGATTAGCAGACCCCATATTTACGCAGTATTTT,CSARDFGSVGLADPIFTQYF,-,TRBJ2-3,TRBV20-1,-
TGTGCCAGCAGCGTTGGTGCTGGCCCATCCTACAATGAGCAGTTCTTC,CASSVGAGPSYNEQFF,-,TRBJ2-1,TRBV9,-